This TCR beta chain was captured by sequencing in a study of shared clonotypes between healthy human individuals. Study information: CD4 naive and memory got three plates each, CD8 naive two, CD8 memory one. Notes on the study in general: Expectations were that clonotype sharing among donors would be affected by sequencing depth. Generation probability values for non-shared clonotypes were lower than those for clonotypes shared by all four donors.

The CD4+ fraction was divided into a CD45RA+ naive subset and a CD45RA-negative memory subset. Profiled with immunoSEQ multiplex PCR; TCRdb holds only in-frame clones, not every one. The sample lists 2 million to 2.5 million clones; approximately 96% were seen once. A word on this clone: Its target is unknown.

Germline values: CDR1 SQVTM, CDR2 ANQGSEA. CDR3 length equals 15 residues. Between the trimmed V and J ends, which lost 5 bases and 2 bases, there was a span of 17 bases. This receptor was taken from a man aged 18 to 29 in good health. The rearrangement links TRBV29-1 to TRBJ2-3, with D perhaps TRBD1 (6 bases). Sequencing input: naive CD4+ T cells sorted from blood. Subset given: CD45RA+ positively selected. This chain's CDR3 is CSVTGGRGSTDTQYF. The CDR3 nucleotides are TGCAGCGTTACTGGGGGCCGGGGCTCCACAGATACGCAGTATTTT.